The T cell receptor (beta chain) described here comes from a study of OX40 agonist ivuxolimab in advanced cancers. Whole-study context: The study gave patients intravenous ivuxolimab at 0.01 to 10 mg/kg every 2 weeks. A diagnosis of hepatocellular carcinoma, melanoma, renal cell or head and neck cancer was present in dose-escalation patients. Study results and limitations: It was also the case that some nonresponders had low normalized T-cell clonal expansion. There were, on average, more expanded clones in CD8+ T cells than in CD4+.

About this clone: Its antigen is unknown.

Assay: immunoSEQ multiplex PCR; the TCRdb copy retains only in-frame clones and omits some. Of more than 45,000 clones in the sample, about 88% were seen once. There are 17 residues in the CDR3. The J segment lost 0 bases and the V segment lost 3 bases, leaving 8 bases of the junction unmatched. Germline CDR1 LNHNV, CDR2 YYDKDF (reference sequence). The clonotype comes from an adult with an advanced solid tumor such as melanoma, head and neck, liver or kidney cancer. The sample here was CD4+ or CD8+ T cells sorted from blood, taken in a trial of the OX40 agonist ivuxolimab. The chain couples TRBV15 to TRBJ2-3; 8 bases agree with TRBD2. CDR3 sequence (DNA): TGTGCCACCAGCAGTCGGACTAGCTCTTCTAGCACAGATACGCAGTATTTT. Its translation: CATSSRTSSSSTDTQYF.